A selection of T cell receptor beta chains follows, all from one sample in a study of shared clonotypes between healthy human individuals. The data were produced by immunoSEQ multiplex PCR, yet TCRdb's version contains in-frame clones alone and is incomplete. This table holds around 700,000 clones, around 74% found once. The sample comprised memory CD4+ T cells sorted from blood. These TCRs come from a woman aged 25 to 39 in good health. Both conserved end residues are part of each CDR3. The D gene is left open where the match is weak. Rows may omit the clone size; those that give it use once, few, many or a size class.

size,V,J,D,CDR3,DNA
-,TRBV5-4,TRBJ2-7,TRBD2,CASSQQPGLAYEQYF,TGTGCCAGCAGCCAGCAACCGGGACTAGCCTACGAGCAGTACTTC
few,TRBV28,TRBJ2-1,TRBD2,CASSFASGVNEQFF,TGTGCCAGCAGTTTCGCTAGCGGGGTCAATGAGCAGTTCTTC
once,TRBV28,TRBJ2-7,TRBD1,CASSFGQVAYEQYF,TGTGCCAGCAGTTTTGGACAGGTCGCCTACGAGCAGTACTTC
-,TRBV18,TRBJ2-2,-,CASSPQPGANTGELFF,TGTGCCAGCTCACCACAACCGGGGGCGAACACCGGGGAGCTGTTTTTT
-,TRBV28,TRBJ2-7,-,CASTIPGLLEQYF,TGTGCCAGCACCATCCCGGGCCTCCTGGAGCAGTACTTC
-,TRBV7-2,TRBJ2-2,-,CASSRGQRDTGELFF,TGTGCCAGCAGCAGAGGACAGAGAGACACCGGGGAGCTGTTTTTT
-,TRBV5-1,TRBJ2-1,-,CASSRGDVDEQFF,TGCGCCAGCAGCCGCGGGGATGTCGATGAGCAGTTCTTC
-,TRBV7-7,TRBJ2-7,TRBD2,CASSAGTSGYEQYF,TGTGCCAGCAGCGCCGGGACTAGCGGATACGAGCAGTACTTC
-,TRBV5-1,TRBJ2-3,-,CASSFQAPTDTQYF,TGCGCCAGCAGCTTTCAGGCACCCACAGATACGCAGTATTTT
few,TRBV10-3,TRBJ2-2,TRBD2,CAISESELGYSAGGDTGELFF,TGTGCCATCAGTGAGTCGGAATTGGGTTATAGCGCGGGAGGAGATACCGGGGAGCTGTTTTTT
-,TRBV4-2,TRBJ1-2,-,CASSQATGTGLSGYTF,TGTGCCAGCAGCCAAGCTACCGGGACCGGGTTGAGTGGCTACACCTTC
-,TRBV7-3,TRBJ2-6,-,CASSSPGANVLTF,TGTGCCAGCAGCTCCCCTGGGGCCAACGTCCTGACTTTC
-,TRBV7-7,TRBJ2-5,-,CASSPRAGQQETQYF,TGTGCCAGCAGCCCACGGGCCGGACAGCAAGAGACCCAGTACTTC
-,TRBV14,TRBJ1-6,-,CATQGHLNSPLHF,TGTGCCACGCAGGGACACCTAAATTCACCCCTCCACTTT
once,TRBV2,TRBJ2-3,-,CASRGLASLTDTQYF,TGTGCCAGCAGGGGGCTAGCGTCCCTAACGGATACGCAGTATTTT
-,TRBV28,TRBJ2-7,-,CASSRTVPYEQYF,TGTGCCAGCAGTCGGACCGTACCCTACGAGCAGTACTTC
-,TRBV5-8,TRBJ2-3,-,CASSSQSGATDTQYF,TGTGCCAGCAGCTCGCAATCAGGGGCGACAGATACGCAGTATTTT
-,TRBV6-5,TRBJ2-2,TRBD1,CASSLRQGAGELFF,TGTGCCAGCAGTTTGAGACAGGGCGCCGGGGAGCTGTTTTTT
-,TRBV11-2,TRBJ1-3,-,CASSPNGNTIYF,TGTGCCAGCAGCCCTAATGGAAACACCATATATTTT
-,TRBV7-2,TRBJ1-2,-,CASSLGPVREAGYTF,TGTGCCAGCAGCTTAGGTCCGGTCAGGGAAGCCGGCTACACCTTC
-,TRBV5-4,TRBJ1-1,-,CAIKRDTEAFF,TGTGCCATCAAGAGGGACACTGAAGCTTTCTTT
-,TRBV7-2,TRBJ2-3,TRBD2,CASSLEAGADTQYF,TGTGCCAGCAGCTTAGAAGCGGGAGCAGATACGCAGTATTTT
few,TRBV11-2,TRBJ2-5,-,CASSLDHLRGVSRKETQYF,TGTGCCAGCAGCTTAGATCACTTGAGGGGGGTGTCGAGAAAAGAGACCCAGTACTTC
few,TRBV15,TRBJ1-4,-,CATSRGEGELFF,TGTGCCACCAGCAGAGGCGAAGGGGAACTGTTTTTT
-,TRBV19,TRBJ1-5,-,CASSIDLWGARQPQHF,TGTGCCAGTAGTATAGACCTCTGGGGGGCTCGGCAGCCCCAGCATTTT